The rows below give T cell receptor beta chains drawn from one sample of a study of blood T cell repertoires in COVID-19. The assay was immunoSEQ multiplex PCR, and TCRdb's table has in-frame clones only and misses some. Of roughly 84,000 clones in the sample, around 85% were seen once. Sequencing was carried out using peripheral blood. All receptors derive from a man older than 75 with active or convalescent COVID-19. Each CDR3 is given with its conserved first and last residue. D genes are given only for firm matches. Clone size is shown for a subset of rows, as once, few, many or a class of expanded clone.

>.|TRBJ2-1|.|TRBV5-8
TGTGCCAGCAGCTTGGGGGGCAATTCCTACAATGAGCAGTTCTTC
CASSLGGNSYNEQFF
>.|TRBJ2-1|TRBD2|TRBV11-2
TGTGCCAGCAGCTTAGCGGCCAGCGGGGGGAACAATGAGCAGTTCTTC
CASSLAASGGNNEQFF
>once|TRBJ1-2|.|TRBV14
TGTGCCAGCAGCCAAGCGCAGGGTCGATTCTATGGCTACACCTTC
CASSQAQGRFYGYTF
>.|TRBJ1-2|.|TRBV5-1
TGCGCCAGCAGCTTGGAGTCGGGGGGTTATGGCTACACCTTC
CASSLESGGYGYTF
>.|TRBJ1-5|.|TRBV7-2
TGTGCCAGCAGGCCCGGGACAACTAATCAGCCCCAGCATTTT
CASRPGTTNQPQHF
>few|TRBJ1-2|.|TRBV15
TGTGCCACCAGCAGAGATCGAGGGCATATTTATGGCTACACCTTC
CATSRDRGHIYGYTF
>.|TRBJ1-1|.|TRBV2
TGTGCCAGCAACACCGAAGGAGTACCGGGCACTGAAGCTTTCTTT
CASNTEGVPGTEAFF
>few|TRBJ1-5|TRBD1|TRBV6-5
TGTGCCATCTCGGACAGGGGATATCAGCCCCAGCATTTT
CAISDRGYQPQHF
>.|TRBJ1-5|.|TRBV2
TGTGCCAGCAGTGAATTACGGGGAGTACAGCCCCAGCATTTT
CASSELRGVQPQHF
>.|TRBJ1-5|.|TRBV7-2
TGTGCCAGCAGCTTAGAGGGGCAGGGTTATCAGCCCCAGCATTTT
CASSLEGQGYQPQHF
>.|TRBJ2-3|.|TRBV20-1
TGCAGTGCTAGTAGAACAGCCGGCACAGATACGCAGTATTTT
CSASRTAGTDTQYF
>.|TRBJ1-1|TRBD1|TRBV28
TGTGCCAGCAGAGTAGGGGGCGAGAACACTGAAGCTTTCTTT
CASRVGGENTEAFF
>few|TRBJ2-1|.|TRBV18
TGTGCCAGCTCACCACCCTCGAAGCGGGATGAGCAGTTCTTC
CASSPPSKRDEQFF
>.|TRBJ2-2|TRBD1|TRBV5-1
TGCGCCAGCAGCTTGCTAGGACAGGGAACCGGGGAGCTGTTTTTT
CASSLLGQGTGELFF
>.|TRBJ1-2|.|TRBV2
TGTGCCAGCAGTGATGGTTATAACACGGGAGGCTACACCTTC
CASSDGYNTGGYTF
>.|TRBJ1-6|.|TRBV6-5
TGTGCCAGCTTAGAGAGCTCCTATAATTCACCCCTCCACTTT
CASLESSYNSPLHF
>few|TRBJ2-1|TRBD1|TRBV11-2
TGTGCCAGCAGCCCCGGGACAGCCTACAATGAGCAGTTCTTC
CASSPGTAYNEQFF
>.|TRBJ1-4|.|TRBV19
TGTGCCAGTAGTTCCCGACTTGCAACTAATGAAAAACTGTTTTTT
CASSSRLATNEKLFF
>.|TRBJ1-1|TRBD1|TRBV9
TGTGCCAGCAGCGTAGGAGGGACAGGGAACACTGAAGCTTTCTTT
CASSVGGTGNTEAFF
>.|TRBJ2-1|TRBD2|TRBV7-9
TGTGCCAGCAGCCCAGCCAGGGCGGGGGGTAGGTACAATGAGCAGTTCTTC
CASSPARAGGRYNEQFF
>.|TRBJ2-5|TRBD2|TRBV5-1
TGCGCCAGCAGCCCTCGACTAGCGGGAGGCCAAGAGACCCAGTACTTC
CASSPRLAGGQETQYF
>.|TRBJ1-1|.|TRBV3-1/TRBV3-2
TGTGCCAGCAGCCGACAGCAGTTGAACACTGAAGCTTTCTTT
CASSRQQLNTEAFF